These 11 T cell receptor beta chains were sequenced from one sample in a study of blood T cell repertoires in COVID-19. Repertoires were generated with immunoSEQ multiplex PCR, while TCRdb's copy carries only in-frame clones and drops some. The profile shows roughly 40,000 clones, approximately 91% of them singletons. The sample consisted of peripheral blood. The receptors come from a human donor in a cohort sampled during active COVID-19.

The chain uses TRBV9 and TRBJ2-1; D is unresolved. The ends were cut back, 2 bases at V and 3 bases at J, with 6 bases in the middle. CDR3 length: 13 residues. CDR1 SGDLS and CDR2 YYNGEE come from the germline V gene. CDR3 DNA sequence: TGTGCCAGCAGCGTTACTGTCTACAATGAGCAGTTCTTC. Translating gives CASSVTVYNEQFF.

The DNA of the CDR3 is TGTGCCAGCAGTTTTTCAGGGTCCTACGAGCAGTACTTC. Protein sequence: CASSFSGSYEQYF. This chain connects TRBV12-3 or TRBV12-4 to TRBJ2-7; a possible D gene is TRBD1 (5 bases). CDR3 length equals 13 residues. V was pared by 3 bases and J by 1 base, with 7 bases between.

The chain recombines TRBV7-2 with TRBJ1-2, with D tentatively TRBD1 (5 bases). This CDR3 has 14 amino acids. V lost 0 bases and J 4 bases, leaving 9 bases between the germline ends. CDR1 and CDR2 (germline): SGHTA, FQGNSA. This CDR3 is CASSLAGDSYGYTF. DNA for the CDR3: TGTGCCAGCAGCTTAGCCGGGGACTCCTATGGCTACACCTTC.

A few counts support this clone. The chain employs TRBV6-6 and TRBJ2-7, with TRBD1 matching over 7 bases. V lost 4 bases and J lost 1; bases outside the gene matches: 10. Germline V lookup: CDR1 MNHNY, CDR2 SVGAGI (reference sequence). This CDR3 spans 16 amino acids. The CDR3 nucleotides read TGTGCCAGCAGTTGGGATAGTTCGGGACAGTCCTACGAGCAGTACTTC. Translated: CASSWDSSGQSYEQYF.

J is TRBJ1-4 and V is TRBV30; maybe TRBD1 (5 bases). From germline, CDR1 is GTSNPN and CDR2 SVGIG (reference sequence). The ends were cut back, 0 bases at V and 5 bases at J, with 19 bases in the middle. This CDR3 comprises 17 residues. CDR3 sequence reads: CAWSVPLTGPLNEKLFF. CDR3 nucleotides: TGTGCCTGGAGTGTCCCCCTCACAGGTCCACTCAATGAAAAACTGTTTTTT.

The chain combines TRBV19 with TRBJ2-1; 10 positions match TRBD2. CDR3 length: 15 residues. Germline V CDR1 and CDR2: LNHDA, SQIVND (reference sequence). Trimming at V came to 5 bases and at J to 9 bases, leaving 10 bases not matched to a gene. CDR3 in amino acids: CASSRSSGGAAEQFF. The CDR3 DNA reads TGTGCCAGTAGTCGGTCAAGCGGGGGGGCCGCTGAGCAGTTCTTC.

V usage is TRBV19 and J usage is TRBJ2-6; perhaps TRBD2 as D (5 bases). V was trimmed by 7 bases and J by 1 base, leaving 14 bases between them. The CDR3 length is 16 residues. In germline, CDR1 is LNHDA, CDR2 SQIVND (reference sequence). The CDR3 DNA reads as TGTGCCAGTACAACGGGGTGGAGGTCTGGGGCCAACGTCCTGACTTTC. Its translation: CASTTGWRSGANVLTF.

The rearrangement joins TRBV2 to TRBJ1-5; D uncertain. The CDR3 is 14 amino acids. Per the germline V gene, CDR1 is SNHLY and CDR2 is FYNNEI. The ends were cut back, 4 bases at V and 4 bases at J, with 11 bases in the middle. The CDR3 nucleotides are TGTGCCAGCAGTGGGGAGACCAGGAATCAGCCCCAGCATTTT. This sequence encodes CASSGETRNQPQHF.

This clone showed up just a few times. The chain carries TRBV4-1 and TRBJ1-4, with a possible D match to TRBD1 (5 bases). Between the trimmed V and J ends, which lost 0 bases and 7 bases, there was a span of 9 bases. Germline V CDR1 and CDR2: MGHRA, YSYEKL. The CDR3 runs 14 residues. The chain's CDR3 is CASSQDQGSEKLFF. The CDR3 coding sequence is TGCGCCAGCAGCCAAGATCAGGGAAGTGAAAAACTGTTTTTT.

This sequence joins TRBV30 and TRBJ2-2; 8 bases are shared with TRBD1. The CDR3 has 14 residues. Germline-derived CDR1 and CDR2 are GTSNPN and SVGIG (reference sequence). After removal of 3 bases from V and 4 bases from J, the junction contained 4 bases not matched to a gene. CDR3 region: CAWRTGVITGELFF. CDR3 bases: TGTGCCTGGAGGACAGGGGTTATCACCGGGGAGCTGTTTTTT.

By proportion, this clone is medium-sized. The genes are TRBV29-1 and TRBJ2-7; perhaps TRBD2 as D (5 bases). The V end lost 7 bases, the J end lost 3 bases, and 13 bases lay between the germline ends. The germline gives CDR1 SQVTM, CDR2 ANQGSEA. The CDR3 has 12 residues. The CDR3 here is CSASTGYYEQYF. The CDR3 coding sequence is TGCAGCGCATCGACGGGGTACTACGAGCAGTACTTC.